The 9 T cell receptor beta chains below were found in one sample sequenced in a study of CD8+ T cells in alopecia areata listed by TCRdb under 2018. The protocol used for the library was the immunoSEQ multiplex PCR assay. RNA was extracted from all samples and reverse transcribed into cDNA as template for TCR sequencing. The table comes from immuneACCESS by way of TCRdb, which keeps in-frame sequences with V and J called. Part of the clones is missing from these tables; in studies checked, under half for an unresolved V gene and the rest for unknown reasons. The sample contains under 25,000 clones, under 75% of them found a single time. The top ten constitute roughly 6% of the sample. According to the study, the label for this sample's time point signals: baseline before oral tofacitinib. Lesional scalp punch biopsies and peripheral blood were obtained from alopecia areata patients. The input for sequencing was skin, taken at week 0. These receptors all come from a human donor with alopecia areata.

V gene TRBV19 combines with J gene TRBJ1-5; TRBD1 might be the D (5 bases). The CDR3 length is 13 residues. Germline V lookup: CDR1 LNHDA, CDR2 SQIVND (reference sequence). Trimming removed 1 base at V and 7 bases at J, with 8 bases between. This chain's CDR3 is CASSIGGRQPQHF. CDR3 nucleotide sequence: TGTGCCAGTAGTATAGGGGGCAGACAGCCCCAGCATTTT.

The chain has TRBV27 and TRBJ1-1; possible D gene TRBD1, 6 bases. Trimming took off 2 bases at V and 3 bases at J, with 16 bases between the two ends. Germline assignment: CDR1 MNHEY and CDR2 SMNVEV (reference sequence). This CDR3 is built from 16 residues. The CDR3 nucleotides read TGTGCCAGCAGTTTACGGGGGGGGCGGCGGGACACTGAAGCTTTCTTT. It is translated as CASSLRGGRRDTEAFF.

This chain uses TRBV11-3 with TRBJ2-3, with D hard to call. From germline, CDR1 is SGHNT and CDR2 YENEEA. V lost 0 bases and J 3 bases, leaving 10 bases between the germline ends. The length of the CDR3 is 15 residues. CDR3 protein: CASSLDPALTDTQYF. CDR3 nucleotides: TGTGCCAGCAGCTTAGATCCTGCGCTTACAGATACGCAGTATTTT.

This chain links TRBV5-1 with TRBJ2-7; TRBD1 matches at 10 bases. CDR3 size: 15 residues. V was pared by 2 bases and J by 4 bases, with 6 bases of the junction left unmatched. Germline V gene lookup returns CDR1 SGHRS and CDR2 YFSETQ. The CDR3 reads CASSFPGQGFYEQYF. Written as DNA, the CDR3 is TGCGCCAGCAGCTTTCCGGGACAGGGGTTTTACGAGCAGTACTTC.

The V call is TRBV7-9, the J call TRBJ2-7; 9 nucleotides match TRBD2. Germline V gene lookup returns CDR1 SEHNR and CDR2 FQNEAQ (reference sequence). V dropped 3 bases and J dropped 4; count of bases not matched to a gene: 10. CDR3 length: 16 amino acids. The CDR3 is CASSFTIAGEQYEQYF. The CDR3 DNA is TGTGCCAGCAGCTTTACCATAGCGGGGGAGCAATACGAGCAGTACTTC.

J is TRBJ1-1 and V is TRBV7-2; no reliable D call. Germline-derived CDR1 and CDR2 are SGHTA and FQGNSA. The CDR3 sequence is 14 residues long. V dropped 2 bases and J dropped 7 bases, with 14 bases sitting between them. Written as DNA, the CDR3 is TGTGCCAGCAGCTTACCGGGCACACACCGTGAAGCTTTCTTT. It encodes CASSLPGTHREAFF.

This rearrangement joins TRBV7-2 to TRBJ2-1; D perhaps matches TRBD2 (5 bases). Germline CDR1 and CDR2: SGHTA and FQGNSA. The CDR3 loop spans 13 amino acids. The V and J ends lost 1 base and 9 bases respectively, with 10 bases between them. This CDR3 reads CASSLESSVEQFF. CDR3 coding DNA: TGTGCCAGCAGCTTAGAAAGTAGCGTTGAGCAGTTCTTC.

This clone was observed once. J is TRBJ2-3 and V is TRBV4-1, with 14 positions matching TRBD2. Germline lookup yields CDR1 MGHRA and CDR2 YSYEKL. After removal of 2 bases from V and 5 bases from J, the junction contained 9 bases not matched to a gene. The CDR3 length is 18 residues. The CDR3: CASSQFPWTSGGLDTQYF. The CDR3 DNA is TGCGCCAGCAGCCAATTCCCCTGGACTAGCGGGGGGTTAGATACGCAGTATTTT.

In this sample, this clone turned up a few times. DNA of the CDR3: TGTGCCAGCAGTTGGACGGTAGAAGAGACCCAGTACTTC. It specifies CASSWTVEETQYF. The chain links TRBV25-1 to TRBJ2-5; D not resolved. Deletions cut 5 bases from V and 3 bases from J, with 10 bases between. The CDR3 extends over 13 amino acids. The germline V gene has CDR1 MGHDK and CDR2 SYGVNS.